This entry lists 18 T cell receptor beta chains sequenced from one sample in a study of identical twins. TCRdb reanalysed the 5' RACE reads using MiXCR and keeps one entry per CDR3 protein. The repertoire holds about 200,000 distinct CDR3 sequences, with about 11% as singletons. Sequencing was done on a sample of memory T cells sorted from blood. These receptors all stem from a man in his fifties or sixties in good health.

This clonotype was found a few times. DNA for the CDR3: TGCGCCAGCAGCATGACAGGGGGCAACGCTGAAGCTTTCTTT. Translated, it gives CASSMTGGNAEAFF. The rearrangement links TRBV5-1 to TRBJ1-1; 10 positions agree with TRBD1. CDR1 SGHRS and CDR2 YFSETQ come from the germline V gene. The CDR3 totals 14 residues. Trimming removed 4 bases from V and 6 bases from J; junction bases left unmatched: 6.

This clonotype was recorded at least ten times. The genes are TRBV27 and TRBJ2-7; D is unclear. The CDR3 runs 12 residues. The V end lost 5 bases, the J end lost 3 bases, and 8 bases lay between the germline ends. Germline loops: CDR1 MNHEY, CDR2 SMNVEV (reference sequence). DNA for the CDR3: TGTGCCAGCAGTCCACTTTTCTACGAGCAGTACTTC. Translation: CASSPLFYEQYF.

This rearrangement joins TRBV28 to TRBJ1-5; 8 bases agree with TRBD1. V shed 4 bases and J 3 bases; nucleotides not matched to a gene: 20. The germline CDR1 and CDR2 sequences are MDHEN and SYDVKM. The CDR3 is made up of 20 amino acids. The CDR3 here is CASSSFGQGGWLRNNQPQHF. CDR3 in DNA: TGTGCCAGCAGTTCTTTCGGACAGGGAGGCTGGTTGAGAAACAATCAGCCCCAGCATTTT.

The chain carries TRBV4-2 and TRBJ1-1; D is undetermined. There are 15 residues in the CDR3. V dropped 0 bases and J dropped 1 base, with 9 bases sitting between them. Germline lookup yields CDR1 LGHNA and CDR2 YNFKEQ. In nucleotides, the CDR3 is TGTGCCAGCAGCCAAGATCACGGAAAGAACACTGAAGCTTTCTTT. Its translation: CASSQDHGKNTEAFF.

This clonotype showed up just a few times. The chain employs TRBV5-1 and TRBJ1-2; TRBD1 agrees at 11 bases. The trim removed 3 bases at V and 6 bases at J, leaving 4 bases unmatched. The CDR3 consists of 14 residues. Germline assignment: CDR1 SGHRS and CDR2 YFSETQ. The CDR3 loop reads CASSSGQGADGYTF. The CDR3 DNA sequence: TGCGCCAGCAGCTCAGGACAGGGGGCGGATGGCTACACCTTC.

The sample holds many counts of this clonotype. CDR3 sequence (DNA): TGTGCCAGCAGCCAAGGGACAGGGGGCACTGAAGCTTTCTTT. Protein sequence: CASSQGTGGTEAFF. The V call is TRBV3-1, the J call TRBJ1-1, with 10 bases fitting TRBD1. The germline V gene has CDR1 LGHDT and CDR2 YNNKEL (reference sequence). This CDR3 comprises 14 residues. V shed 1 base and J 4 bases; nucleotides not matched to a gene: 0.

This clonotype has more than one count but fewer than ten. The chain joins TRBV11-3 to TRBJ2-1, with TRBD1 matching 10 bases. Germline V gives CDR1 SGHNT, CDR2 YENEEA. The V segment lost 5 bases and the J segment 9 bases; nucleotides outside the gene matches: 7. The CDR3 has 14 residues. For the CDR3, the DNA is TGTGCCAGCAGCCCAGAGACAGGGGGCGTTGAGCAGTTCTTC. Its protein is CASSPETGGVEQFF.

This clonotype was observed a few times. The chain recombines TRBV6-5 with TRBJ2-2; D possibly corresponds to TRBD1 (5 bases). Trimming removed 0 bases at V and 5 bases at J, with 13 bases between. Germline CDR1 MNHEY, CDR2 SVGAGI. This CDR3 has 16 residues. The CDR3 nucleotides read TGTGCCAGCAGTTACTCGAGGCAGGGCGGTACCGGGGAGCTGTTTTTT. Amino acid sequence: CASSYSRQGGTGELFF.

This clonotype was seen many times. This rearrangement joins TRBV4-2 to TRBJ2-5; 7 bases line up with TRBD2. There are 15 residues in the CDR3. Per germline, CDR1 LGHNA and CDR2 YNFKEQ. V lost 0 bases to trimming and J lost 7 bases; unmatched junction nucleotides: 8. The CDR3 loop reads CASSQEGAGVGTQYF. In DNA, the CDR3 is TGTGCCAGCAGCCAAGAAGGTGCGGGAGTTGGGACCCAGTACTTC.

This clonotype was counted between two and nine times. J is TRBJ2-1 and V is TRBV12-3 or TRBV12-4; 13 positions match TRBD2. The CDR3 contains 17 residues. With V trimmed by 6 bases and J by 5 bases, 10 bases remained unmatched. The CDR3 is CASRHWTSGRSNNEQFF. CDR3 sequence (DNA): TGTGCCAGCAGACACTGGACTAGCGGGAGAAGCAACAATGAGCAGTTCTTC.

V and J are TRBV7-6 and TRBJ2-7; 11 bases match TRBD2. The V segment lost 6 bases and the J segment 2 bases; nucleotides outside the gene matches: 6. CDR3 length: 15 amino acids. Germline V CDR1 and CDR2: SGHVS, FNYEAQ. The CDR3 sequence: CASSSLAGATYEQYF. DNA of the CDR3: TGTGCCAGCAGTTCACTAGCGGGGGCGACCTACGAGCAGTACTTC.

Many counts were recorded for this clonotype. V and J are TRBV15 and TRBJ2-1; maybe TRBD2 (5 bases). V gave up 3 bases and J gave up 8 bases, with 8 bases separating them. Germline lookup yields CDR1 LNHNV and CDR2 YYDKDF (reference sequence). CDR3 size: 12 residues. The CDR3: CATSSKRDEQFF. The CDR3 DNA reads TGTGCCACCAGCAGTAAGAGGGATGAGCAGTTCTTC.

V usage is TRBV18 and J usage is TRBJ2-1; D gene uncertain. Germline CDR1 KGHSH, CDR2 LQKENI. Trimming stripped 1 base from V and 5 bases from J, with 12 bases between. This CDR3 region has 15 residues. The CDR3 nucleotides read TGTGCCAGCTCACCACGTCAAAATATCAACAATGAGCAGTTCTTC. This gives the protein CASSPRQNINNEQFF. The full variable domain, completed using reference TRBV18 and TRBJ2-1, is NAGVMQNPRHLVRRRGQEARLRCSPMKGHSHVYWYRQLPEEGLKFMVYLQKENIIDESGMPKERFSAEFPKEGPSILRIQQVVRGDSAAYFCASSPRQNINNEQFFGPGTRLTVL.

The table lists this clonotype with many counts. V and J are TRBV28 and TRBJ2-7; 8 bases align to TRBD2. CDR3 length: 16 residues. Germline V lookup: CDR1 MDHEN, CDR2 SYDVKM. V was pared by 3 bases and J by 3 bases, with 10 bases of the junction left unmatched. The CDR3 reads CASSLRGASVGYEQYF. The CDR3 region has the DNA TGTGCCAGCAGTTTGCGGGGGGCCTCTGTTGGCTACGAGCAGTACTTC. Supplemented by reference TRBV28 and TRBJ2-7, the full variable domain reads DVKVTQSSRYLVKRTGEKVFLECVQDMDHENMFWYRQDPGLGLRLIYFSYDVKMKEKGDIPEGYSVSREKKERFSLILESASTNQTSMYLCASSLRGASVGYEQYFGPGTRLTVT.

The chain combines TRBV20-1 with TRBJ2-1; 10 bases fit TRBD2. CDR3 length equals 15 residues. Germline loops: CDR1 DFQATT, CDR2 SNEGSKA (reference sequence). The V segment lost 6 bases and the J segment 3 bases; nucleotides outside the gene matches: 8. The CDR3 loop reads CSAMGTSGIYNEQFF. CDR3 coding DNA: TGCAGTGCCATGGGCACTAGCGGGATCTACAATGAGCAGTTCTTC.

In this sample, this clonotype turned up many times. The gene calls are TRBV30 and TRBJ1-2; TRBD1 matches 7 bases. Germline lookup yields CDR1 GTSNPN and CDR2 SVGIG (reference sequence). The ends lost 4 bases at V and 7 bases at J; junction bases unmatched: 12. CDR3 size: 14 residues. Written as DNA, the CDR3 is TGTGCCTGGATCCCGCAGGGGGGGCGATCTGGCTACACCTTC. It translates to CAWIPQGGRSGYTF.

V gene TRBV7-2 combines with J gene TRBJ2-3; D unclear. Germline V gene data show CDR1 as SGHTA and CDR2 as FQGNSA. This CDR3 contains 14 residues. The germline V and J ends were trimmed by 5 bases and 2 bases, with 11 bases remaining between them. The CDR3 DNA follows: TGTGCCAGCAGCACTGGCGGACCCACAGATACGCAGTATTTT. Translated, it gives CASSTGGPTDTQYF. Looking up the rest from reference TRBV7-2 and TRBJ2-3 gives the full variable domain: GAGVSQSPSNKVTEKGKDVELRCDPISGHTALYWYRQSLGQGLEFLIYFQGNSAPDKSGLPSDRFSAERTGGSVSTLTIQRTQQEDSAVYLCASSTGGPTDTQYFGPGTRLTVL.

The chain couples TRBV7-2 to TRBJ2-2; D possibly corresponds to TRBD2 (5 bases). Trimming removed 5 bases at V and 5 bases at J, with 15 bases between. Looked up from germline, CDR1 is SGHTA and CDR2 is FQGNSA. CDR3 length equals 15 residues. The CDR3 reads CASSRLSSETGELFF. The CDR3 coding sequence is TGTGCCAGCAGCCGACTAAGCAGCGAGACCGGGGAGCTGTTTTTT.